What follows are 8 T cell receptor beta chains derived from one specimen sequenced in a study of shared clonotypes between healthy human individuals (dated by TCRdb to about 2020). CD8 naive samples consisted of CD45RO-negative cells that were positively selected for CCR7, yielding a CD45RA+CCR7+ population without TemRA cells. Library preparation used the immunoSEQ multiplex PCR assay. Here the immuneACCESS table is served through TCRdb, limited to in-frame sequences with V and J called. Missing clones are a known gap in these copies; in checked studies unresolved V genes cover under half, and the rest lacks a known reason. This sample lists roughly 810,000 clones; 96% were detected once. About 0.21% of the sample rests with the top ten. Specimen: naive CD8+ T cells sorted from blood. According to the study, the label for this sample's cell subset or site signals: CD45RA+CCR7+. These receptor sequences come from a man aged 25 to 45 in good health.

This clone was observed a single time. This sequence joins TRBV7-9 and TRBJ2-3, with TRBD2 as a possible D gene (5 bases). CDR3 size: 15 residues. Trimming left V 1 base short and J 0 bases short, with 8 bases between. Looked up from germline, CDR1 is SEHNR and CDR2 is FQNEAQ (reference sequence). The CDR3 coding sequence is TGTGCCAGCAGCTTAGGAGCGGTTAGCACAGATACGCAGTATTTT. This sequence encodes CASSLGAVSTDTQYF.

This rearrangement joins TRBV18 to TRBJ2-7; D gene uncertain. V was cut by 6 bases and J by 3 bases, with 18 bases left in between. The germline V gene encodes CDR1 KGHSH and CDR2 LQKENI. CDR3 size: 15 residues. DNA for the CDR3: TGTGCCAGCTCGCCCGCGGACGCAACTCTCTACGAGCAGTACTTC. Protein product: CASSPADATLYEQYF.

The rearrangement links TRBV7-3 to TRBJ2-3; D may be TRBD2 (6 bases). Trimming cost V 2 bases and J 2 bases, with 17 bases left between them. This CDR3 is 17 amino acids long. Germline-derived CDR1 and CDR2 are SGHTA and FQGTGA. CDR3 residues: CASSLEGISGNTDTQYF. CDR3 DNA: TGTGCCAGCAGCTTAGAAGGGATTAGCGGCAACACAGATACGCAGTATTTT.

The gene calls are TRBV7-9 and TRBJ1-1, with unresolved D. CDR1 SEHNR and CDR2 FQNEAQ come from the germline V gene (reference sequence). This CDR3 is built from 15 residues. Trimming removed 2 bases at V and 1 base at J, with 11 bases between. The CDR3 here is CASSLSTEKNTEAFF. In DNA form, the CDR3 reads TGTGCCAGCAGCTTATCAACCGAAAAGAACACTGAAGCTTTCTTT.

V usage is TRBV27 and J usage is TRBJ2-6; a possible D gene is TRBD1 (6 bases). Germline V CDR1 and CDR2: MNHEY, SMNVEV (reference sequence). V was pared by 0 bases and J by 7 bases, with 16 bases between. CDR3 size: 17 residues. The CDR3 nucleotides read TGTGCCAGCAGTTTATCGTATAAACAGGGTGGAGCCAACGTCCTGACTTTC. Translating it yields CASSLSYKQGGANVLTF.

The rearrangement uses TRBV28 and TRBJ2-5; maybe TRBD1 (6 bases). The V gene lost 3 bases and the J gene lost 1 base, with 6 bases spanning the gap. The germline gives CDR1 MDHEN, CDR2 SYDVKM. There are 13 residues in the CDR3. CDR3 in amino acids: CASSLDSQETQYF. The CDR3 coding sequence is TGTGCCAGCAGTTTGGACAGCCAAGAGACCCAGTACTTC.

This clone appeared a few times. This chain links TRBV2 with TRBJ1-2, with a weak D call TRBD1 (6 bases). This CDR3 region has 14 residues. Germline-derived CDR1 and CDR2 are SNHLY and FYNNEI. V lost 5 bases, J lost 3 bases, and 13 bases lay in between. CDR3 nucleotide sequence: TGTGCCAGCAGTCAACGGGGGGGCCACTATGGCTACACCTTC. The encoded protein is CASSQRGGHYGYTF. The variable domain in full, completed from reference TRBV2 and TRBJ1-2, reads EPEVTQTPSHQVTQMGQEVILRCVPISNHLYFYWYRQILGQKVEFLVSFYNNEISEKSEIFDDQFSVERPDGSNFTLKIRSTKLEDSAMYFCASSQRGGHYGYTFGSGTRLTVV.

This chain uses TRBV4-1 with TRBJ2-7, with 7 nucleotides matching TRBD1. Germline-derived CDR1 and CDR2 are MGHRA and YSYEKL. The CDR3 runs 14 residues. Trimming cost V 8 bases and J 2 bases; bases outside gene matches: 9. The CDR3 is CASSSTGQPYEQYF. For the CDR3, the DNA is TGCGCCAGCTCCTCCACGGGACAGCCCTACGAGCAGTACTTC.